Listed here are 12 T cell receptor beta chains from one sample, sequenced in a study of spatial heterogeneity in lung cancer. Time point noted: sample taken at primary tumor resection. A single record per CDR3 protein comes from TCRdb applying MiXCR to the 5' RACE reads. This repertoire shows approximately 66,000 distinct CDR3 sequences, roughly 5.9% found once; its top ten account for approximately 15%. The sequencing used PBMCs, collected at surgery. Every receptor here comes from a female donor with early-stage non-small cell lung cancer.

This clonotype was found many times. The DNA of the CDR3 is TGTGCCAGCAGTTATTCGGAGGACGAGCAGTACTTC. Encoded protein: CASSYSEDEQYF. The rearrangement joins TRBV6-2 or TRBV6-3 to TRBJ2-7; D may be TRBD2 (5 bases). Germline values: CDR1 MNHEY, CDR2 SVGEGT. V lost 3 bases and J lost 5, with 8 bases in between. The CDR3 has 12 amino acids.

This chain connects TRBV28 to TRBJ1-5; 9 bases are a match to TRBD1. CDR1 and CDR2 (germline): MDHEN, SYDVKM. Germline trimming cut 7 bases from V and 7 bases from J; bases unmatched to any gene: 14. The CDR3 is 16 amino acids. The CDR3 sequence: CASTPGGTGRRQPQHF. The DNA for the CDR3 is TGTGCCAGCACTCCGGGGGGGACAGGGCGAAGGCAGCCCCAGCATTTT.

This clonotype was seen at least ten times. The chain joins TRBV20-1 to TRBJ1-5; TRBD1 aligns across 7 bases. The CDR3 is 14 residues long. Germline trimming cut 0 bases from V and 4 bases from J; bases unmatched to any gene: 3. Germline CDR1 reads DFQATT; CDR2 reads SNEGSKA (reference sequence). The chain's CDR3 is CSAREGGRNQPQHF. The CDR3 DNA sequence: TGCAGTGCTAGAGAAGGGGGCCGGAATCAGCCCCAGCATTTT.

This clonotype was picked up many times. V usage is TRBV10-3 and J usage is TRBJ2-1, with D perhaps TRBD2 (5 bases). From germline, CDR1 is ENHRY and CDR2 SYGVKD. V lost 3 bases and J 0 bases, leaving 15 bases between the germline ends. The length of the CDR3 is 17 residues. The CDR3 loop reads CAISDPSKRDSYNEQFF. CDR3 bases: TGTGCCATCAGTGACCCCTCGAAGAGGGACTCCTACAATGAGCAGTTCTTC.

This clonotype turned up a few times. The chain joins TRBV12-5 to TRBJ1-2; D gene uncertain. Germline CDR1 reads LGHNT; CDR2 reads FRNRAP. V was shortened by 1 base and J by 4 bases, with 7 bases between the two germline ends. CDR3 length: 13 amino acids. The CDR3 spells CASGLGTAYGYTF. The DNA of the CDR3 is TGTGCTAGTGGTTTGGGCACAGCCTATGGCTACACCTTC. The full variable domain, rest sourced from reference TRBV12-5 and TRBJ1-2, is DARVTQTPRHKVTEMGQEVTMRCQPILGHNTVFWYRQTMMQGLELLAYFRNRAPLDDSGMPKDRFSAEMPDATLATLKIQPSEPRDSAVYFCASGLGTAYGYTFGSGTRLTVV.

This clonotype was counted many times. The chain links TRBV28 to TRBJ2-7; 9 bases match TRBD2. Trimming removed 4 bases from V and 3 bases from J; junction bases left unmatched: 10. Germline CDR1 and CDR2: MDHEN and SYDVKM. The CDR3 consists of 16 residues. The CDR3 DNA reads TGTGCCAGCAGTTCTATAGGGACTAGCAGATACTACGAGCAGTACTTC. This gives the protein CASSSIGTSRYYEQYF. Full variable domain (rest looked up from reference TRBV28 and TRBJ2-7): DVKVTQSSRYLVKRTGEKVFLECVQDMDHENMFWYRQDPGLGLRLIYFSYDVKMKEKGDIPEGYSVSREKKERFSLILESASTNQTSMYLCASSSIGTSRYYEQYFGPGTRLTVT.

The chain carries TRBV12-3 or TRBV12-4 and TRBJ2-7; the D is unclear. Trimming shortened V by 1 base and J by 2 bases, and 3 bases separated the two germline ends. This CDR3 region has 12 residues. The CDR3 nucleotides are TGTGCCAGCAGTTTAGACCCCTACGAGCAGTACTTC. As protein: CASSLDPYEQYF.

This clonotype came up many times. The rearrangement joins TRBV5-5 to TRBJ1-5; tentative D call: TRBD1 (6 bases). Germline lookup yields CDR1 SGHKS and CDR2 YYEKEE (reference sequence). The CDR3 is made up of 17 amino acids. V lost 4 bases and J 0 bases, leaving 17 bases between the germline ends. The CDR3: CASSLNSGTNSNQPQHF. For the CDR3, the DNA is TGTGCCAGCAGCCTAAACTCCGGGACAAATAGCAATCAGCCCCAGCATTTT.

Ten or more counts support this clonotype. Here the CDR3 DNA reads TGTGCCAGCAGCTCGTCCCGGGACAGGGCTGAGTATGAAAAACTGTTTTTT. This codes for CASSSSRDRAEYEKLFF. V gene TRBV3-1 combines with J gene TRBJ1-4; 9 bases map to TRBD1. This CDR3 is 17 amino acids long. CDR1 is LGHDT and CDR2 is YNNKEL in the germline V gene (reference sequence). The V gene end was trimmed by 5 bases and the J gene end by 6 bases; junction bases not matched to a gene: 13.

This clonotype occurred a few times. The chain combines TRBV5-1 with TRBJ2-3, with TRBD2 identical over 13 bases. The J segment lost 0 bases and the V segment lost 5 bases, leaving 9 bases of the junction unmatched. CDR3 length: 18 amino acids. Germline V CDR1 and CDR2: SGHRS, YFSETQ. CDR3 loop: CASSRLAGGLGSTDTQYF. The CDR3 nucleotides read TGCGCCAGCAGTCGACTAGCGGGAGGCCTCGGAAGCACAGATACGCAGTATTTT.

The V call is TRBV27, the J call TRBJ1-6; D call uncertain. Trimming cost V 3 bases and J 7 bases, with 10 bases left between them. The V gene's germline CDR1 is MNHEY and CDR2 SMNVEV (reference sequence). CDR3 size: 14 residues. DNA for the CDR3: TGTGCCAGCAGTTTGAAAGGGTGGAATTCACCCCTCCACTTT. This translates into CASSLKGWNSPLHF.

This clonotype appeared a few times. This rearrangement joins TRBV20-1 to TRBJ1-1; TRBD1 matches 9 bases. The CDR3 is 13 residues long. CDR1 and CDR2 from the germline V gene are DFQATT and SNEGSKA (reference sequence). J lost 10 bases, V lost 6 bases, and 12 bases had no gene match. CDR3 region: CSAFGTGKVGAFF. For the CDR3, the DNA is TGCAGTGCGTTCGGGACAGGGAAAGTCGGAGCTTTCTTT.